Listed here are 20 T cell receptor beta chains from one sample, sequenced in a study of blood T cell repertoires in COVID-19. Profiling relied on immunoSEQ multiplex PCR, and the TCRdb table lists in-frame clones only, not all of them. Among approximately 110,000 clones listed, 70% to 80% were seen once. Sequenced sample: peripheral blood. Receptor source: a man between 65 and 85 years old with active or convalescent COVID-19.

This clone has only a few counts. The gene calls are TRBV18 and TRBJ1-2, with D maybe TRBD1 (5 bases). This CDR3 comprises 11 residues. V lost 9 bases and J lost 4, with 9 bases in between. CDR1 KGHSH and CDR2 LQKENI come from the germline V gene. The CDR3 reads CASSDSYGYTF. Written as DNA, the CDR3 is TGTGCCAGTTCAGACAGCTATGGCTACACCTTC.

This clone occurred a few times. This chain connects TRBV5-4 to TRBJ2-2; maybe TRBD1 (6 bases). V lost 1 base to trimming and J lost 0 bases, with 7 bases between them. Germline V CDR1 and CDR2: SGHNT, YYREEE (reference sequence). The CDR3 sequence is 15 residues long. The CDR3 region is CASSLNRANTGELFF. Written as DNA, the CDR3 is TGTGCCAGCAGCTTGAACAGGGCGAACACCGGGGAGCTGTTTTTT. The full variable domain, rest sourced from reference TRBV5-4 and TRBJ2-2, is ETGVTQSPTHLIKTRGQQVTLRCSSQSGHNTVSWYQQALGQGPQFIFQYYREEENGRGNFPPRFSGLQFPNYSSELNVNALELDDSALYLCASSLNRANTGELFFGEGSRLTVL.

This clone was picked up a small number of times. Additional DNA sequences in this sample encode the identical CDR3. J is TRBJ1-1 and V is TRBV18; D unresolved. Germline CDR1 and CDR2: KGHSH and LQKENI. The V end lost 6 bases, the J end lost 5 bases, and 13 bases lay between the germline ends. The CDR3 runs to 13 residues. The CDR3 DNA sequence: TGTGCCAGCTCTCCGCCGGGTCGGACTGAAGCTTTCTTT. This translates into CASSPPGRTEAFF.

V is TRBV5-1 and J is TRBJ2-3; D might be TRBD1 (5 bases). The CDR3 has 15 residues. CDR1 and CDR2 (germline): SGHRS, YFSETQ. The V and J ends lost 0 bases and 1 base respectively, with 9 bases between them. The CDR3 sequence is CASSLDFRGTDTQYF. In DNA, the CDR3 is TGCGCCAGCAGCTTGGATTTCAGGGGCACAGATACGCAGTATTTT.

V usage is TRBV2 and J usage is TRBJ2-7; D may be TRBD1 (5 bases). Germline V gene data show CDR1 as SNHLY and CDR2 as FYNNEI. The CDR3 length is 14 residues. V was trimmed by 4 bases and J by 6 bases, leaving 16 bases between them. The CDR3 sequence is CASSAQGREGEQYF. As DNA, the CDR3 is TGTGCCAGCAGTGCCCAGGGCAGGGAAGGCGAGCAGTACTTC.

The sample holds one count of this clone. The chain links TRBV7-9 to TRBJ1-4; D not resolved. V gave up 2 bases and J gave up 0 bases, with 4 bases separating them. CDR3 length equals 14 residues. Germline V lookup: CDR1 SEHNR, CDR2 FQNEAQ (reference sequence). The CDR3 reads CASSLQSTNEKLFF. For the CDR3, the DNA is TGTGCCAGCAGCTTACAGTCAACTAATGAAAAACTGTTTTTT.

This clone was counted a single time. The chain links TRBV12-3 or TRBV12-4 to TRBJ2-1; 9 bases are a match to TRBD1. The CDR3 covers 12 residues. With V trimmed by 6 bases and J by 10 bases, 4 bases remained unmatched. The CDR3 is CASSLGQGEQFF. The CDR3 coding sequence is TGTGCCAGCAGCCTTGGACAGGGGGAGCAGTTCTTC.

The chain employs TRBV28 and TRBJ2-2, with unresolved D. Germline CDR1 reads MDHEN; CDR2 reads SYDVKM. V gave up 3 bases and J gave up 7 bases, with 6 bases separating them. This CDR3 spans 12 amino acids. The CDR3 reads CASSFQVGELFF. The CDR3 coding sequence is TGTGCCAGCAGTTTTCAGGTCGGGGAGCTGTTTTTT.

This sequence joins TRBV2 and TRBJ2-1; perhaps TRBD1 as D (5 bases). This CDR3 contains 12 residues. The V and J ends lost 5 bases and 16 bases respectively, with 18 bases between them. The germline gives CDR1 SNHLY, CDR2 FYNNEI. CDR3 sequence reads: CASSSDKSIFFF. The CDR3, as DNA: TGTGCCAGCAGTTCGGACAAGAGTATTTTTTTCTTC.

The rearrangement uses TRBV9 and TRBJ2-5; TRBD2 matches 7 bases. The J segment lost 5 bases and the V segment lost 0 bases, leaving 7 bases of the junction unmatched. Per germline, CDR1 SGDLS and CDR2 YYNGEE. The CDR3 has 15 amino acids. The CDR3 region has the DNA TGTGCCAGCAGCGTAGTTACGGGGGGTCTCGAGACCCAGTACTTC. It is translated as CASSVVTGGLETQYF.

This chain links TRBV3-1 (or the pseudogene TRBV3-2) with TRBJ1-4, with D possibly matching TRBD1 (5 bases). CDR1 is LGHDT and CDR2 is YNNKEL in the germline V gene (reference sequence). Between the trimmed V and J ends, which lost 1 base and 4 bases, there was a span of 13 bases. The CDR3 has 16 residues. CDR3 protein: CASSQGDSVYNEKLFF. CDR3 sequence (DNA): TGTGCCAGCAGCCAAGGCGACAGCGTCTATAATGAAAAACTGTTTTTT.

The chain uses TRBV19 and TRBJ1-4; D unclear. The CDR3 extends over 14 amino acids. The germline V gene has CDR1 LNHDA and CDR2 SQIVND (reference sequence). V was cut by 6 bases and J by 0 bases, with 8 bases left in between. In DNA, the CDR3 is TGTGCCAGTAGCGGGGTTGCAACTAATGAAAAACTGTTTTTT. Residues: CASSGVATNEKLFF.

V gene TRBV21-1 combines with J gene TRBJ1-6; the table's D gene call, TRBD1, was not cross checked with the DNA. TRBV21-1 corresponds to a pseudogene. The CDR3 spans 17 residues. The CDR3 loop reads CASKPSGTDLSREPLHF. The CDR3 nucleotides read TGTGCCAGTAAGCCTTCGGGGACAGACCTTTCGAGAGAGCCCCTCCACTTT.

V is TRBV28 and J is TRBJ1-4; 7 bases fit TRBD1. The germline gives CDR1 MDHEN, CDR2 SYDVKM. The CDR3 has 15 amino acids. V shed 6 bases, J shed 0 bases, and the junction held 4 bases outside the gene matches. CDR3 bases: TGTGCCAGCAGCCGCGGGACAGCAACTAATGAAAAACTGTTTTTT. It yields the protein CASSRGTATNEKLFF.

This clone has just a few counts. J is TRBJ1-1 and V is TRBV30; D not certain. Germline V gene lookup returns CDR1 GTSNPN and CDR2 SVGIG (reference sequence). CDR3 size: 14 residues. Trimming left V 0 bases short and J 0 bases short, with 8 bases between. The DNA of the CDR3 is TGTGCCTGGAGTGTAATCGGTATGAACACTGAAGCTTTCTTT. Its protein product is CAWSVIGMNTEAFF.

This chain links TRBV5-1 with TRBJ2-7; TRBD2 matches 11 bases. Trimming cost V 5 bases and J 6 bases; bases outside gene matches: 7. The CDR3 has 14 amino acids. From germline, CDR1 is SGHRS and CDR2 YFSETQ. CDR3 sequence (DNA): TGCGCCAGCAGGTCTACTAGCGGGGGCGGCGAGCAGTACTTC. Its translation: CASRSTSGGGEQYF.

J is TRBJ1-1 and V is TRBV7-9; maybe TRBD1 (6 bases). This CDR3 is built from 15 residues. Germline lookup yields CDR1 SEHNR and CDR2 FQNEAQ (reference sequence). V lost 2 bases to trimming and J lost 0 bases, with 10 bases between them. The DNA of the CDR3 is TGTGCCAGCAGCTTACGCGGGGGCATGAACACTGAAGCTTTCTTT. Translating it yields CASSLRGGMNTEAFF.

The chain couples TRBV11-2 to TRBJ1-6; D unresolved. V dropped 5 bases and J dropped 7 bases, with 15 bases sitting between them. The CDR3 is 15 amino acids. From germline, CDR1 is SGHAT and CDR2 FQNNGV. The chain's CDR3 is CASSLTPSGNSPLHF. CDR3 sequence (DNA): TGTGCCAGCAGCCTCACCCCGAGCGGCAATTCACCCCTCCACTTT.

The genes are TRBV6-6 and TRBJ1-1; unclear D gene. V gave up 7 bases and J gave up 3 bases, with 15 bases separating them. This CDR3 has 14 amino acids. Germline CDR1 reads MNHNY; CDR2 reads SVGAGI (reference sequence). DNA for the CDR3: TGTGCCAGCACCGTCGCAGGAACTTACACTGAAGCTTTCTTT. Its protein product is CASTVAGTYTEAFF.

This chain joins TRBV28 and TRBJ2-1, with 7 bases fitting TRBD1. The CDR3 extends over 16 amino acids. J lost 5 bases, V lost 6 bases, and 13 bases had no gene match. Per the germline V gene, CDR1 is MDHEN and CDR2 is SYDVKM. CDR3 residues: CASREYRGTRNNEQFF. CDR3 DNA: TGTGCCAGCAGAGAGTACAGGGGAACAAGGAACAATGAGCAGTTCTTC.